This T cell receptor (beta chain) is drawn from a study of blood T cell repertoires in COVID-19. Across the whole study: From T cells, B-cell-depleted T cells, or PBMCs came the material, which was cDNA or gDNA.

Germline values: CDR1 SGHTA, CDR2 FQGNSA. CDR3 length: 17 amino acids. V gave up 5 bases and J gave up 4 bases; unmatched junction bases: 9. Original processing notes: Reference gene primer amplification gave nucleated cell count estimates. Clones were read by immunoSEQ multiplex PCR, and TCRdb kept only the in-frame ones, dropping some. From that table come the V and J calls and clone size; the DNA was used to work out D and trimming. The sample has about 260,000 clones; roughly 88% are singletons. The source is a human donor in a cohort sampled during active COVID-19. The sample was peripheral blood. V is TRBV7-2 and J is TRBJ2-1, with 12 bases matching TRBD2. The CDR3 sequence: CASSAQSGLAGYNEQFF. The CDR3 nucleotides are TGTGCCAGCAGCGCACAATCCGGACTAGCGGGGTACAATGAGCAGTTCTTC.